What follows describes a single T cell receptor (beta chain). Its antigen is currently unknown. PCR primers comprised 60 Vbeta and 13 Jbeta primers. Data came from immunoSEQ multiplex PCR; TCRdb stores just in-frame clones and leaves some out. The sample gives about 130,000 clones, roughly 82% of which show up once; roughly 2.7% is in the top ten. These data originate in a study of cytomegalovirus exposure and HLA in healthy donors. Study-wide points: Some V segments could not be told apart, so they were left out, TRBV6-2 and TRBV6-3 among them.

CDR1 is LGHNA and CDR2 is YNFKEQ in the germline V gene. The CDR3 length is 16 residues. This TCR was recovered from a man over 45 in good health and CMV-seronegative. J is TRBJ2-5 and V is TRBV4-2; 10 nucleotides line up with TRBD1. The last part of the DNA fits TRBJ2-7 better; the J call may be wrong. The sequenced sample was PBMCs. The CDR3 region is CASSQPPGQGSYEQYF. The CDR3 nucleotides are TGTGCCAGCAGCCAACCCCCGGGACAGGGGTCCTACGAGCAGTACTTC.